The present T cell receptor (beta chain) was sequenced within a study of blood T cell repertoires in COVID-19 (dated by TCRdb to 2018 to 2020). A note on the overall study: Samples from collaborators originated in the United States, Italy and Spain and spanned both the acute and convalescent phases of COVID-19. The material from the prospective study consisted of cDNA or gDNA derived from T cells, B-cell-depleted T cells, or PBMCs. Subjects who had been exposed to COVID-19, were actively infected with it, or had recovered from it provided the deeply sampled blood TCRbeta repertoires that made up the dataset. A freely available public database, intended as a resource for researchers studying the immune response to SARS-CoV-2, is where the repertoires were released. Samples were obtained from the ongoing ImmuneRACE study (first 160 participants) and from 1,254 subjects provided by 6 global collaborators. The sample metadata nearly always contained a de-identified subject ID, COVID-19 status, age in years and sex. Where available, HLA class I and class II types were obtained from metadata supplied by the sample provider rather than from assay-based typing.

From a lookup of the germline V gene (reference sequence), CDR1 and CDR2 are MNHNY and SVGAGI. The CDR3 has 15 amino acids, counting the end cysteine and phenylalanine. The only DNA kept is the CDR3, 45 bases in frame from the first base. Trimming at the junction amounts to 8 bases on V and 2 bases on J, and the germline ends lie 13 bases apart. Concerning this clone: No antigen is known for it. No per-base quality is available; no much larger clone lies one base away.

Collaborating institutions collected whole blood in K2EDTA tubes following their own protocols. Collaborator samples were shipped for TCRbeta analysis as frozen whole blood, isolated PBMCs, or DNA extracted from either sample type. The immunoSEQ Assay, a bias-controlled multiplex PCR, was used to amplify TCRbeta CDR3 regions from genomic DNA. Concerning the study's data processing: The number of nucleated cells in each sample was estimated by amplification of reference gene primers within the assay. Sequence reads were collapsed and filtered to measure the absolute abundance of every unique TCRbeta CDR3 rearrangement. Productive Simpson clonality was computed per sample as the square root of Simpson's diversity index over productive rearrangements. This immuneACCESS table, as held by TCRdb, lists in-frame sequences with V and J called but not all clones. Of the missing ones, under half trace to an unresolved V gene in checked studies; the others have no known cause. V, J and clone size are taken as reported in that table, and D and trimming were inferred from the DNA itself. In this sample the table shows 140,000 to 150,000 clones, 85% of which occur a single time. About 3% of the sample rests with the top ten.

Study-wide findings and limitations: The quantity of clinical and demographic metadata differed by source and by participant and was supplied without curation.

This TCR derives from a woman between 40 and 55 years old with active or convalescent COVID-19. The V gene is TRBV6-6 and the J gene is TRBJ1-6, with no confident D gene call. The specimen sequenced was peripheral blood. The CDR3 reads CASHPTGAYNSPLHF. The DNA sequence follows: TGTGCCAGCCACCCCACCGGGGCCTATAATTCACCCCTCCACTTT.